This TCR beta chain emerged from a study of blood T cell repertoires in COVID-19. At the level of the study: Spain, Italy and the United States supplied samples that represented acute and convalescent COVID-19.

Original methodology: Reference gene primer amplification gave estimated nucleated cell counts. The method was immunoSEQ multiplex PCR; TCRdb's version includes in-frame clones alone and lacks a portion of them. The V and J calls and the clone size are those of that table, but D and trimming were determined from the DNA. The data contain fewer than 250,000 clones, around 89% of them singletons. Sequences were obtained from peripheral blood. The clonotype comes from a human donor in a cohort sampled during active COVID-19.

This CDR3 is CASSQDNLAGAGETQYF. The CDR3 coding sequence is TGCGCCAGCAGCCAAGATAATCTAGCGGGAGCCGGGGAGACCCAGTACTTC. The V and J genes are TRBV4-3 and TRBJ2-5, with 10 bases that match TRBD2. The germline V gene encodes CDR1 LGHNA and CDR2 YSLEER. V lost 0 bases, J lost 5 bases, and 9 bases stayed unmatched. The CDR3 extends over 17 amino acids.